The table lists the clone carrying this TCR beta chain with a few counts. Its target is unknown. The CDR3 has 15 residues. Germline V gene data show CDR1 as MGHRA and CDR2 as YSYEKL. The V gene lost 0 bases and the J gene lost 3 bases, with 12 bases spanning the gap. This entry comes from a study of T cells in Graves' hyperthyroidism and ophthalmopathy. Study results and limitations: Ophthalmopathy and stable hyperthyroidism were separated by a 13 V-J model. With a median lead of about 6.9 months before onset, the model predicted ophthalmopathy.

The investigators amplified TCR beta CDR3 regions from RNA transcripts. HTBI primers were employed in a first-round RT-PCR of the TCR CDR3. TCRdb reanalysed the multiplex PCR reads using MiXCR and keeps one entry per CDR3 protein. This repertoire shows under 200,000 distinct CDR3 sequences, over 7.5% found once; its top ten account for over 20%. Criteria for exclusion of patients were uncontrolled infection, other autoimmune disease, pregnancy or lactation. The V call is TRBV4-1, the J call TRBJ2-7; D may be TRBD2 (5 bases). This sequence was found in a woman aged 18 to 35 with Graves' hyperthyroidism that later progressed to Graves' ophthalmopathy. Sequenced sample: blood. This chain's CDR3 is CASSQEALGGYEQYF. CDR3 coding DNA: TGCGCCAGCAGCCAAGAAGCATTAGGAGGCTACGAGCAGTACTTC.